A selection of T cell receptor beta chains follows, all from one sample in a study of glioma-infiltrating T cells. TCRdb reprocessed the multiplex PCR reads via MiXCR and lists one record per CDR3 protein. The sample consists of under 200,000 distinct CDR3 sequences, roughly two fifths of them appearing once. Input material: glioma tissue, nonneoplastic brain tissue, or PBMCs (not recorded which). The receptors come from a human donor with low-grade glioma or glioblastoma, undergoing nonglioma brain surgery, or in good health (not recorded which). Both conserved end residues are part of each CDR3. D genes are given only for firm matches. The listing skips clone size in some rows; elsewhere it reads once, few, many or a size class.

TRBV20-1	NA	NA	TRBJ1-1	CSALQIWITEAFF	TGCAGTGCATTACAGATTTGGATAACTGAAGCTTTCTTT
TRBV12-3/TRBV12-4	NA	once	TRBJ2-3	CASSWRKGGGMSDTQCF	TGTGCCAGCAGCTGGCGTAAGGGAGGGGGCATGTCAGATACGCAGTGTTTT
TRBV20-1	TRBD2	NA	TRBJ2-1	CSAQTSGLYEQFF	TGCAGTGCCCAGACTAGCGGCCTCTATGAGCAGTTCTTC
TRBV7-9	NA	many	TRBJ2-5	CASSHKSGEVVTQYF	TGTGCCAGCAGCCACAAGTCGGGGGAGGTCGTGACCCAGTACTTC
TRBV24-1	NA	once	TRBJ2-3	CSTSDLAKGTDTQYF	TGTTCCACCAGTGATCTCGCAAAGGGCACAGATACGCAGTATTTT
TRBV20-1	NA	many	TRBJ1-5	CSAIFGVTNQPQHF	TGCAGTGCCATTTTTGGAGTTACCAATCAGCCCCAGCATTTT
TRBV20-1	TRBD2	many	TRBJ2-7	CSARPGLAGSYEQYF	TGCAGTGCTAGACCGGGACTAGCGGGATCCTACGAGCAGTACTTC
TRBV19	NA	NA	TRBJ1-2	CASSYEGTEGGYTF	TGTGCCAGTAGTTATGAAGGTACTGAAGGGGGCTACACCTTC
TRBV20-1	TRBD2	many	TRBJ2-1	CSARQYLAGRIYNEQFF	TGCAGTGCTAGACAGTACCTAGCGGGACGGATATACAATGAGCAGTTCTTC
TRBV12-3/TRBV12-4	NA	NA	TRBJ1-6	CASSLGRDLSPIHF	TGTGCCAGCAGTTTAGGCCGGGACCTCTCACCCATCCACTTT
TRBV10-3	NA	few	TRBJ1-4	CAISEWRNEKLFF	TGTGCCATCAGTGAGTGGCGGAATGAAAAACTGTTTTTT
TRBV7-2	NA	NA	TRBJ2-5	CASSLGRLAETQYF	TGTGCCAGCAGCTTAGGGCGCCTGGCGGAGACCCAGTACTTC
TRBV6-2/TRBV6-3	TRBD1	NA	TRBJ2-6	CASSFVTGELSGANVLTF	TGTGCCAGCAGTTTTGTAACAGGGGAACTCTCTGGGGCCAACGTCCTGACTTTC
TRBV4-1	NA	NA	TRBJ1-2	CARSQDLAVGYTF	TGCGCCAGAAGCCAAGATTTAGCGGTTGGCTACACCTTC
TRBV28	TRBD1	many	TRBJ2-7	CASSLYGQGIYEQYF	TGTGCCAGCAGTTTATACGGACAGGGAATCTACGAGCAGTACTTC
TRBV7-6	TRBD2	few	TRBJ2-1	CASSSRLAGVGNEQFF	TGTGCCAGCAGCTCCAGACTAGCGGGAGTCGGGAATGAGCAGTTCTTC
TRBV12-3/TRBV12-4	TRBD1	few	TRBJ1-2	CASSPSGTGGGYTF	TGTGCCAGCAGCCCCTCTGGGACAGGAGGTGGCTACACCTTC
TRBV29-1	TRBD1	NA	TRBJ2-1	CSVRRTGIVDEQFF	TGCAGCGTTAGACGGACAGGGATAGTGGATGAGCAGTTCTTC
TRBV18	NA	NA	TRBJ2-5	CASSPSRVDQETQYF	TGTGCCAGCTCACCAAGTCGAGTCGACCAAGAGACCCAGTACTTC
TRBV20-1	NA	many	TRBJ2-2	CSARAFGDTGELFF	TGCAGTGCTAGAGCTTTCGGGGACACCGGGGAGCTGTTTTTT
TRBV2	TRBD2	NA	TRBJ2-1	CASSPPGLAGAHEQFF	TGTGCCAGCAGTCCTCCGGGACTAGCGGGGGCTCACGAGCAGTTCTTC
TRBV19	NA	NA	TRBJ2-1	CASSYSLYYNEQFF	TGTGCCAGTAGTTACAGTCTCTACTACAATGAGCAGTTCTTC
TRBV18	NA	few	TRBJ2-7	CASSPEGYEQYF	TGTGCCAGCTCACCGGAAGGCTACGAGCAGTACTTC
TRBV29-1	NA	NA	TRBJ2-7	CSVEESYEQYF	TGCAGCGTTGAAGAATCCTACGAGCAGTACTTC
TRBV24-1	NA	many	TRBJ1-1	CATSQNGFF	TGTGCCACCAGTCAAAACGGTTTCTTT
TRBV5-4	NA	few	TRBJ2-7	CASSFTGGYEQYF	TGTGCCAGCAGCTTTACAGGCGGCTACGAGCAGTACTTC
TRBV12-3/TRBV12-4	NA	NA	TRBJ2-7	CASSFDSSGAYEQYF	TGTGCCAGCAGTTTCGACAGTTCGGGAGCCTACGAGCAGTACTTC
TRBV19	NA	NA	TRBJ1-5	CASSIRVGQPQHF	TGTGCCAGTAGTATCAGGGTTGGTCAGCCCCAGCATTTT
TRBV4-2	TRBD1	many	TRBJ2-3	CASSQGDGTASTDTQYF	TGTGCCAGCAGCCAAGGGGACGGGACAGCTAGCACAGATACGCAGTATTTT
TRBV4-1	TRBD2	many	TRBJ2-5	CASSRTSGQETQYF	TGCGCCAGCAGCCGGACTAGCGGTCAAGAGACCCAGTACTTC
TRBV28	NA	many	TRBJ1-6	CASRPLRSGSYNSPLHF	TGTGCCAGCAGACCACTGCGGTCAGGTTCCTATAATTCACCCCTCCACTTT
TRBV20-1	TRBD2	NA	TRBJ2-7	CSASGGLAALTYKQYF	TGCAGTGCTAGCGGGGGACTAGCGGCCTTGACCTACAAGCAGTACTTC
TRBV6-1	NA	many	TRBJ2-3	CAVVKESTDTQYF	TGTGCCGTTGTTAAGGAGTCCACAGATACGCAGTATTTT
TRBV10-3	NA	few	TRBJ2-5	CAISRDHQETQYF	TGTGCCATCAGCCGGGACCATCAAGAGACCCAGTACTTC
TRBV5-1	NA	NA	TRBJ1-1	CASSARTSLIEAFF	TGCGCCAGCAGCGCCCGGACAAGTCTTATTGAAGCTTTCTTT
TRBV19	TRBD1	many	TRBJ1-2	CASSMVDRSNTF	TGTGCCAGTAGTATGGTGGACAGGTCCAATACCTTC
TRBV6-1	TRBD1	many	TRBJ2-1	CASSPDRGGGGEQFF	TGTGCCAGCAGTCCCGACAGGGGGGGTGGGGGAGAGCAGTTCTTC
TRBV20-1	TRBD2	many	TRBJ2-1	CSARPTSRFYNEQFF	TGCAGTGCTAGACCGACTAGCAGGTTCTACAATGAGCAGTTCTTC
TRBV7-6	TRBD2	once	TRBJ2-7	CASSLVTSGHNEQYF	TGTGCTAGCAGCTTAGTTACTAGCGGCCACAATGAGCAGTACTTC
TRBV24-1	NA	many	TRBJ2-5	CATSDSRTPQETQYF	TGTGCCACCAGTGATTCTAGGACACCTCAAGAGACCCAGTACTTC
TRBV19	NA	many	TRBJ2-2	CASSIYQGTGELFF	TGTGCCAGTAGTATATACCAGGGAACCGGGGAGCTGTTTTTT